The rows below give T cell receptor beta chains drawn from one sample of a study of T-cell memory formation after mild COVID-19. TCRdb processed the 5' RACE reads anew with MiXCR; each CDR3 protein has one entry. The sample shows about 340,000 distinct CDR3 sequences, roughly an eighth of them seen only once. The sample taken for sequencing was PBMCs or a T cell subset sorted from them (not recorded which). The receptors here all came from a man aged 18 to 30 who had mild COVID-19 (a few samples of this study predate the infection). Cell type and time point are not known. Each CDR3 is given with its conserved first and last residue. A D gene is named only where the DNA matches it firmly.

v_call d_call cdr3_aa
TRBV2 TRBD1 CASSPGTGYEAFF
TRBV6-5 . CASSYSARKEPQHF
TRBV12-3/TRBV12-4 . CASRMGRIYGYTF
TRBV4-3 . CASSQQYTAEQYF
TRBV5-1 TRBD1 CASRVDRGNTEAFF
TRBV27 TRBD1 CASRRDSPPSPLHF
TRBV20-1 . CSARGGENSPLHF
TRBV6-2/TRBV6-3 TRBD1 CASSYSDRGGYGYTF
TRBV29-1 TRBD1 CSGGQPPTDTQYF
TRBV2 TRBD1 CASSVRTGAAFF
TRBV24-1 TRBD1 CATSDSRQGASNEQFF
TRBV4-1 . CASSQGGREDQPQHF
TRBV28 TRBD1 CASSLQTGVYGYTF
TRBV2 . CASRGQLAKNIQYF
TRBV7-9 . CASSRGGSGRREAFF
TRBV5-6 . CASSFVGVGADTQYF
TRBV6-1 . CASSDQGVLRNQPQHF
TRBV5-1 . CASSWDTNNEQFF
TRBV6-2/TRBV6-3 TRBD1 CASSPITGAYGTGELFF
TRBV12-3/TRBV12-4 . CASSPPRARGSPLHF
TRBV4-1 . CASSQGWSEGGETQYF
TRBV18 . CASSPTDNNQPQHF
TRBV18 TRBD2 CASSPGIAGDSSNEQFF
TRBV18 . CASSPSREFTGELFF
TRBV25-1 . CASSARTANTGELFF
TRBV5-1 . CASSWDISGNTIYF
TRBV7-2 . CASSLRRKETQYF
TRBV10-3 . CAISESGVGTDTQYF
TRBV5-1 . CASSLEANSYNEQFF
TRBV7-2 TRBD2 CASSSSSGVTDTQYF
TRBV7-2 . CASSSPGVGEETQYF
TRBV28 . CASSFLRGTGELFF
TRBV6-6 TRBD1 CASRTNRGHTEAFF
TRBV9 . CASSVVGGGSGANVLTF
TRBV7-8 . CASSLEGGSRNQPQHF
TRBV7-3 . CASSYFPSAGNEQFF
TRBV12-3/TRBV12-4 . CASSFGGNSPQHF
TRBV28 TRBD1 CAITGTGTGVQEQYF
TRBV24-1 . CATSDARTVDEQFF
TRBV4-3 TRBD1 CASSPGSGTGNEKLFF
TRBV5-1 . CASSHRLASALDEQFF
TRBV7-9 . CATSSLSITDTQYF
TRBV6-2/TRBV6-3 . CAGRTERSGANVLTF
TRBV9 . CASSVGSGGEQFF
TRBV27 . CASSWTPYNEQFF
TRBV27 . CASSLFQAQGSLHF
TRBV6-2/TRBV6-3 . CASSYDLYNSPLHF